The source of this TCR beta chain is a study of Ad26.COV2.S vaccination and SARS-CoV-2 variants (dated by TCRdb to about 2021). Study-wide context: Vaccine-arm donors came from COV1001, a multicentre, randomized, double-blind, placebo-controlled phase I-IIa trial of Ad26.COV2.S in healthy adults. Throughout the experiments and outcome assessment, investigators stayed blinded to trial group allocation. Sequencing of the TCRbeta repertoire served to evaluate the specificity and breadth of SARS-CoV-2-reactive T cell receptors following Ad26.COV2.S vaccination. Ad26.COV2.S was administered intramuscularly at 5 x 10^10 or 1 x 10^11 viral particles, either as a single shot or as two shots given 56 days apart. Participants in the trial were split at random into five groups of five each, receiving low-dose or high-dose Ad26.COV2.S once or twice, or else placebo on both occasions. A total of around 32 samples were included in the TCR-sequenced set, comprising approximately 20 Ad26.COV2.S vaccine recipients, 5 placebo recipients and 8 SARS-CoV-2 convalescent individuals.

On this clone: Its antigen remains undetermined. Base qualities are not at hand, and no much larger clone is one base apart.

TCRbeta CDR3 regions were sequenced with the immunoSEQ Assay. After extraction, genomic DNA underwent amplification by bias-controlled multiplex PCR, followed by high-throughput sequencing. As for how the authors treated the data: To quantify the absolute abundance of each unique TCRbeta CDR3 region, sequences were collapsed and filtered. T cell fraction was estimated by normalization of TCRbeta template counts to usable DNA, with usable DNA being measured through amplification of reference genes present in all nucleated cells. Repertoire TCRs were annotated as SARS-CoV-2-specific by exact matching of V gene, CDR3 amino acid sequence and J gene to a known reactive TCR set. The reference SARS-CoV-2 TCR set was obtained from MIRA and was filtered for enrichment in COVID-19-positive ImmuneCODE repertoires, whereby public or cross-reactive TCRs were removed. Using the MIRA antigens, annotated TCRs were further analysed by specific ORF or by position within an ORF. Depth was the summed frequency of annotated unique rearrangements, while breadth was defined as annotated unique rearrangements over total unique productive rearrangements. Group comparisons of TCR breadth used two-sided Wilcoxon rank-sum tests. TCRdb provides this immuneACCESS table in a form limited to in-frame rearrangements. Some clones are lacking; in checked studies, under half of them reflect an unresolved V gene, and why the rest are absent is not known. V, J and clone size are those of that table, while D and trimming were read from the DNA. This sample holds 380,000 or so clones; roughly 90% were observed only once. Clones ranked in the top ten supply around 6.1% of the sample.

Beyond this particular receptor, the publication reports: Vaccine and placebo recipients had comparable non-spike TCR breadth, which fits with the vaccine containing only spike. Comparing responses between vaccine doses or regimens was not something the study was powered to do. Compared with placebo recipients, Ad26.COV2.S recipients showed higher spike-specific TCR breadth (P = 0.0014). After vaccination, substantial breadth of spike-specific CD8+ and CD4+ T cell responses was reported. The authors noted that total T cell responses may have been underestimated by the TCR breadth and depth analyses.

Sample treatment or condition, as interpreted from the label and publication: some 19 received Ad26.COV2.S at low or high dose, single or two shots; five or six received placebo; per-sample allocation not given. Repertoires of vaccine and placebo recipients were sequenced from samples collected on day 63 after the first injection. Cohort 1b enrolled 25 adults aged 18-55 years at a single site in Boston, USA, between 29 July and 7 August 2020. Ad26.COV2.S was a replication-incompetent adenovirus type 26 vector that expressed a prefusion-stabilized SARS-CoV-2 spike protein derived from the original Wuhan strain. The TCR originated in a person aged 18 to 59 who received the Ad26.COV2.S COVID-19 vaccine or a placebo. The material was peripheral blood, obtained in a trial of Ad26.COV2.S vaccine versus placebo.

The CDR3 here reads CASSLNPSANTEAFF. The DNA sequence is TGTGCCAGCAGCCTTAATCCCTCAGCTAACACTGAAGCTTTCTTT. The V and J genes are TRBV6-5 and TRBJ1-1; confidence is insufficient to name the D gene. The CDR3 starts with the cysteine, ends with the phenylalanine, and has 15 residues. Left in the record is the CDR3 DNA by itself, 45 bases read in frame from the first base. V was cut back by 6 bases and J by 2 bases, leaving a gap of 16 bases between them. From a lookup of the germline V gene, CDR1 and CDR2 are MNHEY and SVGAGI.